This T cell receptor beta chain came from a study of blood T cell repertoires in COVID-19 (dated by TCRdb to the early 2020s). General notes on the study: Samples from collaborators originated in the United States, Italy and Spain and spanned both the acute and convalescent phases of COVID-19. The material from the prospective study consisted of cDNA or gDNA derived from T cells, B-cell-depleted T cells, or PBMCs. The repertoires were released in a freely available public database meant as a resource for research on the immune response to SARS-CoV-2. Where available, HLA class I and class II types were obtained from metadata supplied by the sample provider rather than from assay-based typing. The dataset comprised deeply sampled blood TCRbeta repertoires from subjects exposed to, actively infected with, or recovered from COVID-19. The samples were drawn from the first 160 participants of the ongoing ImmuneRACE study and from some 1,300 subjects provided by 6 global collaborators. The sample metadata nearly always contained a de-identified subject ID, COVID-19 status, age in years and sex.

TCRbeta CDR3 regions were amplified from genomic DNA using the immunoSEQ Assay, a bias-controlled multiplex PCR. Under the source paper's analysis protocol: The number of nucleated cells in each sample was estimated by amplification of reference gene primers within the assay. To quantify the absolute abundance of each unique TCRbeta CDR3 rearrangement, sequence reads were collapsed and filtered. For each sample, productive Simpson clonality was calculated as the square root of Simpson's diversity index across productive rearrangements. Here the immuneACCESS table is served through TCRdb, limited to in-frame sequences with V and J called. Missing clones are a known gap in these copies; in checked studies unresolved V genes cover under half, and the rest lacks a known reason. That table gives V, J and clone size, and the DNA gave D and trimming. The sample contains 75,000 to 95,000 clones, roughly four fifths of them found a single time. Approximately 25% of the sample belongs to the ten largest clones.

Reading from cysteine to phenylalanine, the CDR3 counts 13 amino acids. Only the CDR3 DNA is retained, 39 bases long and in frame from the first base. From a lookup of the germline V gene (reference sequence), CDR1 and CDR2 are LGHDT and YNNKEL. The V and J ends are trimmed by 8 bases and 1 base, leaving 11 bases between them. Concerning this clone: The antigen this receptor binds is unknown. One base away there is no much larger clone; base qualities are not given.

Results and caveats for the whole study, not just this receptor: The quantity of clinical and demographic metadata differed by source and by participant and was supplied without curation.

The collaborating institutions used their own protocols to collect whole blood in K2EDTA tubes. For TCRbeta analysis, collaborators shipped samples as frozen whole blood, isolated PBMCs, or DNA extracted from either of those sample types. Here the chain combines TRBV3-1 (or the pseudogene TRBV3-2) and TRBJ1-1; TRBD1 could be the D gene, as 5 bases match. The specimen was peripheral blood. The TCR originated in a human donor in a cohort sampled during active COVID-19. The CDR3 in this case is CASGAESNTEAFF. The DNA sequence reads TGTGCCAGCGGGGCAGAGTCGAACACTGAAGCTTTCTTT.